A single sample is the source of the 20 T cell receptor beta chains below, sequenced in a study of cytomegalovirus exposure and HLA in healthy donors. The PCR ran on 60 Vbeta and 13 Jbeta primers. Data came from immunoSEQ multiplex PCR; TCRdb stores just in-frame clones and leaves some out. The sample lists 150,000 to 200,000 clones, 9.5% occurring once. The sequenced sample consisted of PBMCs. The receptors derive from a woman younger than 45 in good health and CMV-seropositive.

The chain combines TRBV27 with TRBJ1-4, with 10 bases lining up with TRBD1. Germline lookup yields CDR1 MNHEY and CDR2 SMNVEV (reference sequence). The J segment lost 2 bases and the V segment lost 1 base, leaving 13 bases of the junction unmatched. This CDR3 contains 20 residues. CDR3 coding DNA: TGTGCCAGCAGTTTATTCTCCCGGACAGGGGGACGGGCCACTAATGAAAAACTGTTTTTT. It translates to CASSLFSRTGGRATNEKLFF.

The rearrangement links TRBV11-2 to TRBJ1-2; TRBD1 is a possible D gene (6 bases). The V end lost 5 bases, the J end lost 4 bases, and 11 bases lay between the germline ends. CDR3 length: 13 residues. The germline V gene encodes CDR1 SGHAT and CDR2 FQNNGV. The CDR3 nucleotides read TGTGCCAGCAGCCCAGGACAGCTCTATGGCTACACCTTC. This encodes CASSPGQLYGYTF.

This clone was detected a few times. The DNA of the CDR3 is TGTGCCAGCTCACCATCGGGGGTCTACGAGCAGTACTTC. It yields the protein CASSPSGVYEQYF. This rearrangement joins TRBV18 to TRBJ2-7, with a possible D match to TRBD2 (6 bases). Germline values: CDR1 KGHSH, CDR2 LQKENI. The CDR3 sequence is 13 residues long. Trimming shortened V by 2 bases and J by 3 bases, and 8 bases separated the two germline ends. Variable domain in full (rest from reference TRBV18 and TRBJ2-7): NAGVMQNPRHLVRRRGQEARLRCSPMKGHSHVYWYRQLPEEGLKFMVYLQKENIIDESGMPKERFSAEFPKEGPSILRIQQVVRGDSAAYFCASSPSGVYEQYFGPGTRLTVT.

V usage is TRBV29-1 and J usage is TRBJ2-7; D perhaps matches TRBD2 (7 bases). There are 13 residues in the CDR3. Trimming removed 6 bases at V and 2 bases at J, with 14 bases between. Germline-derived CDR1 and CDR2 are SQVTM and ANQGSEA. In DNA form, the CDR3 reads TGCAGCGTCCGAGGGGGGGCTACCTACGAGCAGTACTTC. Translation gives CSVRGGATYEQYF.

The genes are TRBV27 and TRBJ1-6; 10 bases are shared with TRBD1. This CDR3 is built from 15 residues. Germline CDR1 reads MNHEY; CDR2 reads SMNVEV (reference sequence). V shed 6 bases and J 9 bases; nucleotides not matched to a gene: 8. CDR3 region: CASSMRGQGFSPLHF. The DNA of the CDR3 is TGTGCCAGCAGCATGCGGGGACAGGGGTTTTCACCCCTCCACTTT.

The chain links TRBV4-2 to TRBJ2-2, with a possible D match to TRBD2 (6 bases). This CDR3 has 16 amino acids. V lost 5 bases and J lost 4, with 17 bases in between. From germline, CDR1 is LGHNA and CDR2 YNFKEQ. CDR3 amino acids: CASSYTGGPGTGELFF. CDR3 nucleotides: TGTGCCAGCAGCTATACTGGAGGGCCGGGCACCGGGGAGCTGTTTTTT.

The chain is built from TRBV4-1 and TRBJ2-5; the D gene is possibly TRBD2 (5 bases). V was pared by 2 bases and J by 6 bases, with 19 bases between. This CDR3 region has 16 residues. The V gene's germline CDR1 is MGHRA and CDR2 YSYEKL. In DNA, the CDR3 is TGCGCCAGCAGCCAATTGGGAGTTCTAGCATCGAAGACCCAGTACTTC. Its translation is CASSQLGVLASKTQYF.

This clone was detected only a few times. This sequence joins TRBV2 and TRBJ1-6; TRBD1 matches at 8 bases. In germline, CDR1 is SNHLY, CDR2 FYNNEI. The length of the CDR3 is 14 residues. Losses at the gene ends were 6 bases for V and 5 bases for J; bases not matched to a gene: 3. For the CDR3, the DNA is TGTGCCAGCAGACGACAGGGGAATAATTCACCCCTCCACTTT. As protein: CASRRQGNNSPLHF. Together with reference TRBV2 and TRBJ1-6, the CDR3 gives the full variable domain: EPEVTQTPSHQVTQMGQEVILRCVPISNHLYFYWYRQILGQKVEFLVSFYNNEISEKSEIFDDQFSVERPDGSNFTLKIRSTKLEDSAMYFCASRRQGNNSPLHFGNGTRLTVT.

This clone was detected a few times. DNA for the CDR3: TGTGCCAGCAGCCACGACTTGCGCAATGAGCAGTTCTTC. Translated: CASSHDLRNEQFF. This sequence joins TRBV13 and TRBJ2-1; no reliable D call. The CDR3 sequence is 13 residues long. Deletions cut 5 bases from V and 6 bases from J, with 11 bases between. Per germline, CDR1 PRHDT and CDR2 FYEKMQ (reference sequence).

This clone was found a few times. The chain joins TRBV7-2 to TRBJ2-7; 12 nucleotides match TRBD2. V lost 5 bases, J lost 2 bases, and 4 bases stayed unmatched. The CDR3 totals 15 residues. Germline V CDR1 and CDR2: SGHTA, FQGNSA. The CDR3 sequence is CASSVGLAGTYEQYF. The CDR3 bases are TGTGCCAGCAGCGTCGGACTAGCGGGAACCTACGAGCAGTACTTC.

The sample holds many counts of this clone. This chain connects TRBV6-4 to TRBJ1-2; tentatively, D is TRBD1 (6 bases). The length of the CDR3 is 13 residues. The V end was cut by 2 bases, the J end by 8 bases, with 12 bases between. Germline values: CDR1 MRHNA, CDR2 SNTAGT. CDR3 amino acids: CASSDIRGRGYTF. The DNA for the CDR3 is TGTGCCAGCAGTGACATCAGGGGCCGGGGCTACACCTTC.

The V call is TRBV11-2, the J call TRBJ1-2; D is unclear. The germline CDR1 and CDR2 sequences are SGHAT and FQNNGV. V was pared by 1 base and J by 4 bases, with 4 bases between. The CDR3 loop spans 12 amino acids. Here the CDR3 reads CASSLGLYGYTF. The CDR3 DNA reads TGTGCCAGCAGCTTAGGGCTCTATGGCTACACCTTC.

The chain is built from TRBV11-2 and TRBJ1-5; D gene unclear. The V and J ends lost 4 bases and 2 bases respectively, with 12 bases between them. The CDR3 consists of 15 residues. Germline values: CDR1 SGHAT, CDR2 FQNNGV. CDR3 nucleotides: TGTGCCAGCAGCTATTCGGGAGCCGGCAATCAGCCCCAGCATTTT. This sequence encodes CASSYSGAGNQPQHF.

The chain joins TRBV7-3 to TRBJ2-7, with TRBD2 matching over 8 bases. Germline CDR1 SGHTA, CDR2 FQGTGA. V was pared by 2 bases and J by 5 bases, with 5 bases of the junction left unmatched. The CDR3 covers 14 residues. The CDR3, as DNA: TGTGCCAGCAGCTTACTAGCGGGTCGAGACGAGCAGTACTTC. Translating gives CASSLLAGRDEQYF. The complete variable domain, with remaining parts taken from reference TRBV7-3 and TRBJ2-7, reads GAGVSQTPSNKVTEKGKYVELRCDPISGHTALYWYRQSLGQGPEFLIYFQGTGAADDSGLPNDRFFAVRPEGSVSTLKIQRTERGDSAVYLCASSLLAGRDEQYFGPGTRLTVT.

This chain links TRBV18 with TRBJ2-5; TRBD2 aligns across 7 bases. This CDR3 has 16 amino acids. V dropped 3 bases and J dropped 0; count of bases not matched to a gene: 7. Germline V gene data show CDR1 as KGHSH and CDR2 as LQKENI. CDR3 coding DNA: TGTGCCAGCTCACCTACGGGAGGACCGTACCAAGAGACCCAGTACTTC. This sequence encodes CASSPTGGPYQETQYF.

Here the CDR3 reads CASSRGNEQFF. The CDR3, as DNA: TGTGCCAGCAGCAGGGGGAATGAGCAGTTCTTC. This chain uses TRBV9 with TRBJ2-1; a possible D gene is TRBD1 (6 bases). This CDR3 is 11 amino acids long. The V gene lost 4 bases and the J gene lost 7 bases, with 6 bases spanning the gap. The germline V gene has CDR1 SGDLS and CDR2 YYNGEE.

The rearrangement joins TRBV5-1 to TRBJ2-1, with D unclear. The V end lost 2 bases, the J end lost 5 bases, and 17 bases lay between the germline ends. Germline loops: CDR1 SGHRS, CDR2 YFSETQ. CDR3 length: 16 amino acids. CDR3 loop: CASSFSYVPRNNEQFF. Here the CDR3 DNA reads TGCGCCAGCAGCTTTTCCTACGTTCCGAGAAACAATGAGCAGTTCTTC. Full variable domain (rest looked up from reference TRBV5-1 and TRBJ2-1): KAGVTQTPRYLIKTRGQQVTLSCSPISGHRSVSWYQQTPGQGLQFLFEYFSETQRNKGNFPGRFSGRQFSNSRSEMNVSTLELGDSALYLCASSFSYVPRNNEQFFGPGTRLTVL.

The chain recombines TRBV7-9 with TRBJ2-7; 9 bases map to TRBD1. Germline V lookup: CDR1 SEHNR, CDR2 FQNEAQ (reference sequence). The V segment lost 2 bases and the J segment 0 bases; nucleotides outside the gene matches: 5. The CDR3 is 16 residues long. The CDR3 DNA sequence: TGTGCCAGCAGCTTACCCTGGACAGGGGCCTCCTACGAGCAGTACTTC. Translated: CASSLPWTGASYEQYF.

The genes are TRBV2 and TRBJ1-5, with D uncertain. Germline loops: CDR1 SNHLY, CDR2 FYNNEI. CDR3 length equals 15 residues. V was shortened by 7 bases and J by 0 bases, with 13 bases between the two germline ends. The CDR3 DNA follows: TGTGCCAGCATGGCACGGAGAGATAGCAATCAGCCCCAGCATTTT. Translated, it gives CASMARRDSNQPQHF.

The genes are TRBV27 and TRBJ2-7; D unresolved. V lost 5 bases, J lost 2 bases, and 7 bases lay in between. This CDR3 is 12 amino acids long. Germline V gene sequence: CDR1 MNHEY, CDR2 SMNVEV (reference sequence). The CDR3 spells CASSSGPYEQYF. The CDR3, as DNA: TGTGCCAGCAGTAGTGGGCCCTACGAGCAGTACTTC.